The 2 T cell receptor beta chains reported below all come from one sample, sequenced in a study of beta chain features in type 1 diabetes. The investigators reverse transcribed all of the isolated RNA, so they sequenced expressed TCRB transcripts. Sequencing was performed with immunoSEQ multiplex PCR; in TCRdb, only in-frame clones are kept and a portion is missing. The table shows nearly 700,000 clones, with over 10% occurring only once. General study findings and limits: Shorter TCRB CDR3s, moderately but significantly so, marked every one of the four CD4+ subsets in Type 1 diabetes patients.

No antigen is known for these receptors. Sequencing was performed on naive CD4+ T cells from blood. The receptors here all came from a man younger than 35 with type 1 diabetes.

The V gene is TRBV27, the J gene TRBJ1-2; D remains ambiguous. The CDR3 contains 16 residues. Germline CDR1 MNHEY, CDR2 SMNVEV (reference sequence). With 3 bases removed from V and 7 bases from J, the gap between germline ends came to 21 bases. This CDR3 is CASSFGEAAPRGGYTF. CDR3 sequence (DNA): TGTGCCAGCAGTTTTGGTGAGGCAGCCCCCAGAGGTGGCTACACCTTC.

This clone was counted a few times. The chain has TRBV2 and TRBJ1-2; D gene unclear. Germline CDR1 SNHLY, CDR2 FYNNEI. This CDR3 is 11 amino acids long. Trimming pared 5 bases from V and 7 bases from J, leaving 8 bases between. The CDR3 loop is CASSRTGGYTF. Written as DNA, the CDR3 is TGTGCCAGCAGTAGGACGGGTGGCTACACCTTC.